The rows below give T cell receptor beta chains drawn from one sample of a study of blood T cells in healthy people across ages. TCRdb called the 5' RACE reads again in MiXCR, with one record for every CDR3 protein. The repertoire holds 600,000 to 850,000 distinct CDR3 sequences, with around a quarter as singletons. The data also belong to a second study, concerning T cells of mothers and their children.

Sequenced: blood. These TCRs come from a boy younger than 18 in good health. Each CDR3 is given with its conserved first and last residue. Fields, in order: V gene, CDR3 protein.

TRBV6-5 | CASSYLTNSPLHF
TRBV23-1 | CASRDNRGGCPYEQYF
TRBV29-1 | CSVDSHNEKLFF
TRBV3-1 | CASSQGDSLGGIQYF
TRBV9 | CASSGLAGNIQYF
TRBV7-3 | CASSLTSGQPTGELFF
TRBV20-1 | CSARQAGVYEQYF
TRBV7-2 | CASSPNRGKPYEQYF
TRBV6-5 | CASNVLERAPYEQYF
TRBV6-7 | CASSYSVHGGATDTQYF
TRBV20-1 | CSASRLAGLTTDTQYF
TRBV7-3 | CASSPSGGGNTEAFF
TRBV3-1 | CASSQDQDWIGTFF
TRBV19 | CASSISLLGNEQFF
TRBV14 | CASSPPRATVDEQFF
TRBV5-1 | CASSLETEAYEQYF